This T cell receptor (beta chain) emerged from a study of CD8 T cells in Susac syndrome. Per germline, CDR1 MGHRA and CDR2 YSYEKL. This CDR3 contains 15 residues. Trimming removed 1 base at V and 6 bases at J, with 15 bases between. High-throughput TCR beta sequencing covered peripheral CD8+ and CD4+ T cells. TEMRA cells were FACS-enriched, and CD8+ and CD4+ T cells were isolated negatively. Reverse transcription of roughly 0.45 to 1 ug RNA was performed with random hexamers. Amplification of TCR beta CDR3 was carried out by immunoSEQ multiplex PCR, which covered 54 Vbeta and 13 Jbeta segments. TCRdb fed the immunoSEQ multiplex PCR reads into MiXCR, producing one record per CDR3 protein. The sample has roughly 140,000 distinct CDR3 sequences; around 96% are singletons.

This sequence originates from a human donor with multiple sclerosis. The chain couples TRBV4-1 to TRBJ1-2, with TRBD1 as a possible D gene (6 bases). Sequenced sample: CD8+ T cells from PBMCs. The CDR3 DNA reads as TGCGCCAGCAGCCAAGTAGAGTTTTCAGGGGATGGCTACACCTTC. Translating gives CASSQVEFSGDGYTF.